One and the same sample provided the 16 T cell receptor beta chains below, sequenced in a study of blood T cell repertoires in COVID-19. Assay: immunoSEQ multiplex PCR; the TCRdb copy retains only in-frame clones and omits some. The sample gives some 130,000 clones, around 80% of which show up once; 1.9% is in the top ten. Sequencing was performed on peripheral blood. These receptors all come from an older man with acute or convalescent COVID-19.

The genes are TRBV25-1 and TRBJ2-3; 10 bases are shared with TRBD2. This CDR3 has 17 residues. Germline V gene data show CDR1 as MGHDK and CDR2 as SYGVNS. Germline trimming cut 2 bases from V and 4 bases from J; bases unmatched to any gene: 9. The CDR3 bases are TGTGCCAGCAGTGAAGAGGGCAGCGGGGGGGCACCAGATACGCAGTATTTT. This sequence encodes CASSEEGSGGAPDTQYF.

This chain connects TRBV2 to TRBJ1-5; the D gene is possibly TRBD1 (5 bases). Trimming pared 7 bases from V and 4 bases from J, leaving 11 bases between. The CDR3 loop spans 13 amino acids. Germline CDR1 and CDR2: SNHLY and FYNNEI. CDR3: CASTKQANQPQHF. CDR3 DNA sequence: TGTGCCAGCACTAAACAGGCTAATCAGCCCCAGCATTTT.

This clone was counted only a few times. The chain joins TRBV11-2 to TRBJ2-5; possibly TRBD1 for D (7 bases). Germline CDR1 is SGHAT and CDR2 is FQNNGV. The CDR3 has 16 residues. Trimming pared 1 base from V and 5 bases from J, leaving 17 bases between. This CDR3 reads CASSLVGGGSVETQYF. Written as DNA, the CDR3 is TGTGCCAGCAGCTTAGTTGGAGGGGGCTCCGTGGAGACCCAGTACTTC.

The V and J genes are TRBV25-1 and TRBJ1-1; 10 bases align to TRBD1. Trimming took 1 base from V and 1 from J; bases not matched to a gene: 9. This CDR3 spans 18 amino acids. Germline V gives CDR1 MGHDK, CDR2 SYGVNS. The DNA of the CDR3 is TGTGCCAGCAGTGAATCGGTAGGGGACAGGGGAAAGAACACTGAAGCTTTCTTT. Protein product: CASSESVGDRGKNTEAFF.

This chain connects TRBV5-1 to TRBJ1-1, with a possible D match to TRBD1 (6 bases). This CDR3 is built from 15 residues. From germline, CDR1 is SGHRS and CDR2 YFSETQ. Trimming left V 0 bases short and J 4 bases short, with 13 bases between. CDR3 DNA: TGCGCCAGCAGCTTGGGTACAGGGAAGAGCACTGAAGCTTTCTTT. Translated, it gives CASSLGTGKSTEAFF.

The J gene is TRBJ2-2, the V gene TRBV9; D is perhaps TRBD1 (5 bases). The CDR3 has 15 residues. The germline gives CDR1 SGDLS, CDR2 YYNGEE. Deletions cut 0 bases from V and 2 bases from J, with 8 bases between. The CDR3 loop is CASSVGQGNTGELFF. DNA of the CDR3: TGTGCCAGCAGCGTAGGGCAGGGTAACACCGGGGAGCTGTTTTTT.

The chain uses TRBV5-5 and TRBJ2-1, with 7 positions matching TRBD1. The length of the CDR3 is 15 residues. V was clipped by 4 bases and J by 4 bases; unmatched bases: 8. Germline V lookup: CDR1 SGHKS, CDR2 YYEKEE (reference sequence). CDR3 coding DNA: TGTGCCAGCAGCCCAACAGGGGTAACATACAATGAGCAGTTCTTC. This sequence encodes CASSPTGVTYNEQFF.

The chain combines TRBV11-2 with TRBJ1-5, with 7 nucleotides matching TRBD1. The CDR3 totals 13 residues. Looked up from germline, CDR1 is SGHAT and CDR2 is FQNNGV. The J segment lost 4 bases and the V segment lost 4 bases, leaving 1 base of the junction unmatched. The CDR3 reads CASSSTGNQPQHF. Here the CDR3 DNA reads TGTGCCAGCAGCTCGACAGGGAATCAGCCCCAGCATTTT.

The rearrangement joins TRBV2 to TRBJ2-1, with 7 bases that match TRBD2. This CDR3 spans 14 amino acids. The V segment lost 10 bases and the J segment 7 bases; nucleotides outside the gene matches: 13. Germline CDR1 is SNHLY and CDR2 is FYNNEI. CDR3 DNA sequence: TGTGCCACCGGCCCCCGGACTAGTCGGAATGAGCAGTTCTTC. Its translation: CATGPRTSRNEQFF.

This clone showed up just a few times. This chain joins TRBV25-1 and TRBJ1-2; the match to TRBD1 covers 8 bases. The CDR3 is made up of 14 amino acids. V lost 5 bases to trimming and J lost 6 bases; unmatched junction nucleotides: 8. CDR1 MGHDK and CDR2 SYGVNS come from the germline V gene. The CDR3 is CASSTSGGLDGYTF. CDR3 coding DNA: TGTGCCAGCAGTACCTCAGGGGGCCTCGATGGCTACACCTTC.

The chain couples TRBV7-9 to TRBJ1-1; D gene unclear. Trimming took 3 bases from V and 7 from J, leaving 6 bases between them. The CDR3 totals 11 residues. In germline, CDR1 is SEHNR, CDR2 FQNEAQ (reference sequence). The CDR3 nucleotides read TGTGCCAGCAGCTTTACAGATGAAGCTTTCTTT. Encoded protein: CASSFTDEAFF.

The V gene is TRBV3-1 (or the pseudogene TRBV3-2), the J gene TRBJ2-3; the match to TRBD2 covers 9 bases. The CDR3 is 16 residues long. CDR1 and CDR2 from the germline V gene are LGHDT and YNNKEL (reference sequence). J was trimmed by 3 bases and V by 3 bases; bases with no gene match: 7. CDR3 bases: TGTGCCAGCAGCCATTTAGGCGGGGGGGCGACAGATACGCAGTATTTT. This sequence encodes CASSHLGGGATDTQYF.

A single count supports this clone. The V call is TRBV10-3, the J call TRBJ1-4; D not certain. Germline lookup yields CDR1 ENHRY and CDR2 SYGVKD. V gave up 10 bases and J gave up 5 bases, with 20 bases separating them. The CDR3 extends over 15 amino acids. CDR3 sequence reads: CATKRYEDPNEKLFF. CDR3 bases: TGTGCCACCAAAAGATACGAGGATCCCAATGAAAAACTGTTTTTT.

This rearrangement joins TRBV5-4 to TRBJ2-2; D might be TRBD1 (6 bases). There are 13 residues in the CDR3. From germline, CDR1 is SGHNT and CDR2 YYREEE (reference sequence). V was cut by 2 bases and J by 7 bases, with 9 bases left in between. The chain's CDR3 is CASSFQGSGELFF. The CDR3 DNA is TGTGCCAGCAGCTTTCAGGGGAGCGGGGAGCTGTTTTTT.

The chain carries TRBV3-1 (or the pseudogene TRBV3-2) and TRBJ1-3; 8 bases are a match to TRBD1. This CDR3 is 14 amino acids long. With V trimmed by 4 bases and J by 4 bases, 3 bases remained unmatched. Germline CDR1 and CDR2: LGHDT and YNNKEL (reference sequence). CDR3 in DNA: TGTGCCAGCAGCCGGACAGGGAAGGGAAACACCATATATTTT. The encoded protein is CASSRTGKGNTIYF.

This chain connects TRBV19 to TRBJ1-1, with unresolved D. CDR3 length equals 15 residues. Between the trimmed V and J ends, which lost 5 bases and 0 bases, there was a span of 13 bases. Germline V CDR1 and CDR2: LNHDA, SQIVND (reference sequence). CDR3 protein: CASSAQGRMNTEAFF. DNA for the CDR3: TGTGCCAGTAGTGCCCAAGGGAGAATGAACACTGAAGCTTTCTTT.